This T cell receptor (beta chain) comes out of a study of shared T cell receptors in the human thymus. The method was immunoSEQ multiplex PCR; TCRdb's version includes in-frame clones alone and lacks a portion of them. The profile covers almost 550,000 clones, with around three quarters appearing a single time and more than 0.01% taken by the ten largest. The CDR3 spans 12 residues. Deletions cut 7 bases from V and 6 bases from J, with 13 bases between. Germline V gene lookup returns CDR1 GTSNPN and CDR2 SVGIG (reference sequence). These records were also assigned to another study, of human thymus T cells. According to that study: Donor material was obtained from healthy Finnish infants undergoing corrective surgery for congenital heart defects. Thymus specimens were resections from corrective heart surgery. Thymic and blood repertoires seemed to show skewed V and J gene use. A high degree of thymic repertoire overlap among unrelated individuals was reported in related research.

Sequenced input: thymocytes. This TCR was sampled from a boy under three years old with a congenital heart defect. This sequence joins TRBV30 and TRBJ1-5; D possibly corresponds to TRBD1 (6 bases). As DNA, the CDR3 is TGTGCCTCAAACCAGGGGAGTCAGCCCCAGCATTTT. Amino acids: CASNQGSQPQHF.